Reported below is one TCR beta chain. The antigen is unknown. The time point was: blood 2 weeks post-SBRT. Treatment in this sample: 15 Gy SBRT to primary tumor, nephrectomy 4 weeks later. After SBRT, blood was collected at 2 and 4 weeks, plus baseline. The patient's renal cell carcinoma had clear cell pathology. These data originate in a study of radiation and T cells in renal cell carcinoma. The study's findings and limits: Without pretreatment biopsies, baseline tumor clonotype presence was undetermined.

Germline CDR1 LNHDA, CDR2 SQIVND (reference sequence). V shed 9 bases and J 0 bases; nucleotides not matched to a gene: 6. The CDR3 runs to 16 residues. Profiled with immunoSEQ multiplex PCR; TCRdb holds only in-frame clones, not every one. Of roughly 80,000 clones listed, just over 85% were seen once; the top ten hold 20% to 25%. Specimen: blood, collected from a patient whose treatment included radiotherapy and nephrectomy. The clonotype was recovered from a woman aged 50 to 65 with renal cell carcinoma. This sequence joins TRBV19 and TRBJ1-6; 9 bases fit TRBD1. The CDR3 nucleotides are TGTGCCAGCCAAGGACAGGGGAGCTCCTATAATTCACCCCTCCACTTT. Translating it yields CASQGQGSSYNSPLHF.